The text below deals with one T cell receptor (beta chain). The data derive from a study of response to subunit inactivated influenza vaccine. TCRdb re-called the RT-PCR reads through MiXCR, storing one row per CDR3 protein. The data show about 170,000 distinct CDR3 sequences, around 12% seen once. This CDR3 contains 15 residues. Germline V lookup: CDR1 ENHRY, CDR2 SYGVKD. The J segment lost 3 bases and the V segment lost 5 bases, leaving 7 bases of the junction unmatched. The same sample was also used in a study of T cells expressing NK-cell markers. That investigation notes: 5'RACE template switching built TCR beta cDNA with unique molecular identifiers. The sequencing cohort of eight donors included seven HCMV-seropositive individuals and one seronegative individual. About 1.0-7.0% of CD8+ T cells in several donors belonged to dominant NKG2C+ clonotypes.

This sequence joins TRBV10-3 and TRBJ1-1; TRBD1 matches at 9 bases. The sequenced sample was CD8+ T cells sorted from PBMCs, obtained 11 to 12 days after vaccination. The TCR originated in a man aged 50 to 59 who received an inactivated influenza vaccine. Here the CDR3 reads CAISPLRTGDTEAFF. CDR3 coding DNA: TGTGCCATCAGTCCCCTCCGGACAGGGGACACTGAAGCTTTCTTT.